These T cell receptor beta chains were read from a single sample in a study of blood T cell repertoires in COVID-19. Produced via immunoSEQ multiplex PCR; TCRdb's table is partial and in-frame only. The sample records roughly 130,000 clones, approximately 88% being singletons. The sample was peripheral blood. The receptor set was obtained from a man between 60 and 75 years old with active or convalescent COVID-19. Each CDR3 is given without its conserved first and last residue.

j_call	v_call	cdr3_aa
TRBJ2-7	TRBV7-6	ASSLRTGGSSEQY
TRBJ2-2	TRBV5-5	ASSWGTGNTGELF
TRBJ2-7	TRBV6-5	ASRAGGTYEQY
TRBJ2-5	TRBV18	ASSPTLAGQETQY
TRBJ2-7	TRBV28	ASSFKAGRGSYEQY
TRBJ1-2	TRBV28	ASSLGATGNYGYT
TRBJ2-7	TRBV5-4	ASSPGTGGLEQY
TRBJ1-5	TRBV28	ASSLAGGSNQPQH
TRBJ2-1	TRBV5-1	ASSFLAVPYNEQF
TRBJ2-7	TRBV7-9	ASSPYSKSSYEQY
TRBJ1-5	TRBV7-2	ASSLGQGNQPQH
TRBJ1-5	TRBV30	AWGTGGRGPQH
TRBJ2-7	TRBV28	ASSRLAGGYEQY
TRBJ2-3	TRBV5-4	ASSQPTGTALTDTQY
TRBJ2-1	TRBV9	ASSVLAGGFNEQF
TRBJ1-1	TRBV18	ASSPGGNTEAF
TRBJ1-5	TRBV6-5	ASSQGLGSNQPQH
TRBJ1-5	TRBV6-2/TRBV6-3	ASSPGGRGNDQPQH
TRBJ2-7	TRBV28	ASGNFYEQY
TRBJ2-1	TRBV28	ASSLGNYNEQF
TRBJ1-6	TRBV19	ASSMSRDRGPYDSPLH
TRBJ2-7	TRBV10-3	AINREGGEQY
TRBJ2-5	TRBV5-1	ASSLPGGGETQY
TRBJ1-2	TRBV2	ASSGRANYGYT
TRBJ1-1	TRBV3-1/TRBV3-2	ASSLRGPKRATEAF
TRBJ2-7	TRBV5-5	ASSLEQGRSEQY
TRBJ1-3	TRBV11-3	ASSGGGSGNTIY
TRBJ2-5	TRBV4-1	ASSQEPNWRETQY
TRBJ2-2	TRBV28	ASSPPGLAGELF